One sample yielded the 10 T cell receptor beta chains listed below, sequenced in a study of CD8 T cells in ankylosing spondylitis. TCRdb fed the 5' RACE reads into MiXCR, producing one record per CDR3 protein. The table has 200,000 to 300,000 distinct CDR3 sequences, about 10% seen once. The sample comprised blood, either unsorted or a sorted T cell fraction (not recorded which). The receptors were sampled from a male donor with ankylosing spondylitis or in good health (not recorded which).

The V call is TRBV5-1, the J call TRBJ2-5, with 10 bases that match TRBD2. Germline CDR1 reads SGHRS; CDR2 reads YFSETQ. After removal of 1 base from V and 5 bases from J, the junction contained 8 bases not matched to a gene. This CDR3 has 16 amino acids. The DNA of the CDR3 is TGCGCCAGCAGCTTGAGCCCTAGCGGGAGTACGGAGACCCAGTACTTC. It yields the protein CASSLSPSGSTETQYF.

This clonotype was seen repeatedly, ten times or more. The CDR3 loop reads CARKRTGGTEQFF. The CDR3 nucleotides are TGTGCCAGGAAGCGGACAGGGGGCACTGAGCAGTTCTTC. This chain connects TRBV2 to TRBJ2-1, with TRBD1 matching over 11 bases. CDR1 and CDR2 (germline): SNHLY, FYNNEI. CDR3 length: 13 residues. After removal of 9 bases from V and 9 bases from J, the junction contained 7 bases not matched to a gene.

The chain is built from TRBV29-1 and TRBJ2-5; D may correspond to TRBD1 or TRBD2 (6 bases each). From germline, CDR1 is SQVTM and CDR2 ANQGSEA. This CDR3 is built from 14 residues. V dropped 6 bases and J dropped 1 base, with 15 bases sitting between them. The CDR3 sequence: CSVIQGGGQETQYF. Written as DNA, the CDR3 is TGCAGCGTAATACAGGGAGGCGGCCAAGAGACCCAGTACTTC.

This clonotype was seen at least ten times. V gene TRBV4-2 combines with J gene TRBJ2-1; 12 bases map to TRBD2. The CDR3 runs to 17 residues. The germline CDR1 and CDR2 sequences are LGHNA and YNFKEQ. The J segment lost 3 bases and the V segment lost 0 bases, leaving 3 bases of the junction unmatched. CDR3 loop: CASSQDLAGGFYNEQFF. For the CDR3, the DNA is TGTGCCAGCAGCCAAGACCTAGCGGGGGGGTTCTACAATGAGCAGTTCTTC.

This clonotype has at least ten counts. The genes are TRBV12-3 or TRBV12-4 and TRBJ1-1; D not resolved. The CDR3 length is 15 residues. Trimming removed 1 base at V and 0 bases at J, with 9 bases between. CDR3 region: CASSLGGPLNTEAFF. In DNA, the CDR3 is TGTGCCAGCAGTTTAGGTGGTCCTCTGAACACTGAAGCTTTCTTT.

This clonotype turned up a few times. The chain is built from TRBV30 and TRBJ2-7, with 8 bases lining up with TRBD2. Germline V gene data show CDR1 as GTSNPN and CDR2 as SVGIG (reference sequence). The CDR3 loop spans 14 amino acids. Trimming cost V 0 bases and J 7 bases; bases outside gene matches: 8. CDR3 coding DNA: TGTGCCTGGAGTGTACGGGGGGGCGCGGGGGAGCAGTACTTC. It specifies CAWSVRGGAGEQYF.

In this sample, this clonotype turned up many times. This chain connects TRBV3-1 to TRBJ2-2; possible D gene TRBD1, 6 bases. The CDR3 contains 17 residues. Trimming removed 4 bases at V and 1 base at J, with 16 bases between. The germline gives CDR1 LGHDT, CDR2 YNNKEL (reference sequence). CDR3 residues: CASSPAPIGGNTGELFF. The CDR3 DNA is TGTGCCAGCAGCCCCGCTCCTATAGGGGGGAACACCGGGGAGCTGTTTTTT.

The rearrangement links TRBV2 to TRBJ2-7; D is possibly TRBD2 (6 bases). The CDR3 is made up of 16 amino acids. Germline V lookup: CDR1 SNHLY, CDR2 FYNNEI. Trimming took 2 bases from V and 5 from J, leaving 19 bases between them. The DNA of the CDR3 is TGTGCCAGCAGTGAATTGGGTGGCGGGGCCCCAAACGAGCAGTACTTC. Amino acids: CASSELGGGAPNEQYF.

This clonotype has ten or more counts. This chain uses TRBV7-2 with TRBJ2-1; 11 bases map to TRBD1. The CDR3 length is 17 residues. V trimming: 5 bases; J trimming: 3 bases; junction bases outside the gene matches: 9. Germline-derived CDR1 and CDR2 are SGHTA and FQGNSA. The CDR3 is CASSPSPGTGGYNEQFF. The DNA for the CDR3 is TGTGCCAGCAGCCCATCCCCCGGGACAGGGGGCTACAATGAGCAGTTCTTC.

The chain joins TRBV7-9 to TRBJ2-3, with 10 bases lining up with TRBD2. This CDR3 has 16 amino acids. V lost 5 bases, J lost 2 bases, and 7 bases stayed unmatched. Germline CDR1 SEHNR, CDR2 FQNEAQ (reference sequence). The CDR3 loop is CASSQRLAGHTDTQYF. The CDR3 bases are TGTGCCAGCAGCCAACGACTAGCGGGCCACACAGATACGCAGTATTTT.